This T cell receptor (beta chain) was identified during a study of cytomegalovirus exposure and HLA in healthy donors. For the study at large: The approximately 120 validation repertoires used the same platform as the roughly 670 first-cohort repertoires, a later analysis reported. General observations from the study: A classifier reportedly called cytomegalovirus status with high sensitivity and specificity. Investigators reported about 160 TCR beta chains as tied to cytomegalovirus.

Among the roughly 120 subjects of the validation cohort, separate from the approximately 700-subject first cohort, were the donors. As regards this clone: Its antigen is still unknown.

V trimming: 2 bases; J trimming: 9 bases; junction bases outside the gene matches: 9. Germline V gives CDR1 GTSNPN, CDR2 SVGIG (reference sequence). This CDR3 is 14 amino acids long. Assay: immunoSEQ multiplex PCR; the TCRdb copy retains only in-frame clones and omits some. The data hold roughly 200,000 clones, with about 81% observed a single time. This receptor was identified in a young woman in good health and CMV-seronegative. The sequencing input was PBMCs. The chain joins TRBV30 to TRBJ2-1, with 8 bases lining up with TRBD2. This CDR3 is CAWSRNGGVSEQFF. As DNA, the CDR3 is TGTGCCTGGAGTAGGAACGGGGGGGTGAGTGAGCAGTTCTTC.